This T cell receptor beta chain was recorded in a study of T cell changes during pregnancy in multiple sclerosis. To note about this clone: Distinct nucleotide sequences in the sample also encode this CDR3.

Clones were read by immunoSEQ multiplex PCR, and TCRdb kept only the in-frame ones, dropping some. The sample carries more than 75,000 clones, just under 95% recorded once. Germline CDR1 and CDR2: SGDLS and YYNGEE. V lost 0 bases, J lost 1 base, and 7 bases lay in between. The CDR3 runs 15 residues. The chain joins TRBV9 to TRBJ2-2; no reliable D call. The material was peripheral blood, obtained in the first trimester of pregnancy. The sequence was obtained from a female donor with multiple sclerosis, enrolled in a pregnancy study. DNA for the CDR3: TGTGCCAGCAGCGTAGTCGGCGGGAACACCGGGGAGCTGTTTTTT. Protein sequence: CASSVVGGNTGELFF.